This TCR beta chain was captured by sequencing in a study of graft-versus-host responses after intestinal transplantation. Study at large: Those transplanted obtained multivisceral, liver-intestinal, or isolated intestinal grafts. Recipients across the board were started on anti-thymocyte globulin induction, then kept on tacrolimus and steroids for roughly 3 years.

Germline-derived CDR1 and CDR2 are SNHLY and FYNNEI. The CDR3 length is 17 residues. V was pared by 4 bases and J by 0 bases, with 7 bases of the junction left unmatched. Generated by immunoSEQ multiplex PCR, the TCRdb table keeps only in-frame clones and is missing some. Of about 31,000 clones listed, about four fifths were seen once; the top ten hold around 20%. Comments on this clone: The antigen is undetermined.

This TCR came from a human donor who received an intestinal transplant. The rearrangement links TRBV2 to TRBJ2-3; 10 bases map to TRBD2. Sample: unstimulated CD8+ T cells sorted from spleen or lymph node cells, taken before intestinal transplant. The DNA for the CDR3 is TGTGCCAGCAGTGCGGGAGCGGGGGGGCTTAGCACAGATACGCAGTATTTT. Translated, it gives CASSAGAGGLSTDTQYF.